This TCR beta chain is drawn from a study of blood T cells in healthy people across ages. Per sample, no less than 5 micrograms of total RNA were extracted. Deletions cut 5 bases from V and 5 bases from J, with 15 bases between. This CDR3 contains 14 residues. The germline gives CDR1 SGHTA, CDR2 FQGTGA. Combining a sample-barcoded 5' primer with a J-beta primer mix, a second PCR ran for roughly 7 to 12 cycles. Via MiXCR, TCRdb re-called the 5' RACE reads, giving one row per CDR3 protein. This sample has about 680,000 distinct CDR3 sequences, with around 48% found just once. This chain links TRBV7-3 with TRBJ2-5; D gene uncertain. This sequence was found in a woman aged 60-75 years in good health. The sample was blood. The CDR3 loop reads CASSPGGVAETQYF. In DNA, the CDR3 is TGTGCCAGCAGCCCCGGTGGCGTGGCTGAGACCCAGTACTTC.